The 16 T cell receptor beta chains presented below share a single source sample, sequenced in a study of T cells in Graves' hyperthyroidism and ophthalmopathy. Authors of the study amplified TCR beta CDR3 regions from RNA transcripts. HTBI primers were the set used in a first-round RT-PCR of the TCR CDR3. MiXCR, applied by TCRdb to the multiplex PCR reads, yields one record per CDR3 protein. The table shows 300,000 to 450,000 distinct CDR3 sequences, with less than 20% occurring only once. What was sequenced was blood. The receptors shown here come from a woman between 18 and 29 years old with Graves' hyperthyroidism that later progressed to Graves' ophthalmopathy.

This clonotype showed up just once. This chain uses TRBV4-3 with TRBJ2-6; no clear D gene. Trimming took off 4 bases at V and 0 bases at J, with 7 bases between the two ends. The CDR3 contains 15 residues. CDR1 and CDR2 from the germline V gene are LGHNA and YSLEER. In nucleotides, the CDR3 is TGCGCCAGCAGCCCCGACGGCTCTGGGGCCAACGTCCTGACTTTC. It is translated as CASSPDGSGANVLTF.

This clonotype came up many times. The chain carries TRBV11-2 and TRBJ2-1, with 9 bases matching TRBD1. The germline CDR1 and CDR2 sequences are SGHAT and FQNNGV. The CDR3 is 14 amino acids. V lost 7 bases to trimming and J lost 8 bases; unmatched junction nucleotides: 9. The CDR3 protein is CASTVDRGVHEQFF. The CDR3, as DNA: TGTGCCAGCACCGTGGACAGGGGTGTCCATGAGCAGTTCTTC.

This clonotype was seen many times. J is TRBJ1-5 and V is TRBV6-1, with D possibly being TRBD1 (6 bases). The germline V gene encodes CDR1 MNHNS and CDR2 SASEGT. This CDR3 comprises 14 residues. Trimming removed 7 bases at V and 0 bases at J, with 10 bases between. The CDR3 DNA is TGTGCCAGCATCGAACAGGGTAGCAATCAGCCCCAGCATTTT. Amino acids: CASIEQGSNQPQHF.

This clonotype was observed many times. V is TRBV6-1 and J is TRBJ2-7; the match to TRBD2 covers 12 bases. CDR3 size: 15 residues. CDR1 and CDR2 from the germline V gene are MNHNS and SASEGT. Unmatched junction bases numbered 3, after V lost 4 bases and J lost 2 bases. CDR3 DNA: TGTGCCAGCAGTGGGGGACTAGCGGGCACCTACGAGCAGTACTTC. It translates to CASSGGLAGTYEQYF.

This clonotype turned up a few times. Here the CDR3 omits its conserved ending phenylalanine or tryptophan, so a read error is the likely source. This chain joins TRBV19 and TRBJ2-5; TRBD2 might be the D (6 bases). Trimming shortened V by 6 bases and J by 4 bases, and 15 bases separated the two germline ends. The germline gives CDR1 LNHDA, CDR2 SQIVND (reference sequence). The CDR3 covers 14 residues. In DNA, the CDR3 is TGTGCCAGTAGCAAGCACGGGGAGGTAGAGACCCAGTACCTC. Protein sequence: CASSKHGEVETQYL.

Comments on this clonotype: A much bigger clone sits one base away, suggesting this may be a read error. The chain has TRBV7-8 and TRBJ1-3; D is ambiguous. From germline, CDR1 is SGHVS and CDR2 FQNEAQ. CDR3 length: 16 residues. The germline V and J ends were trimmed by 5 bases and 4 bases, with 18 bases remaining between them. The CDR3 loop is CASSPSVGVSGNTIYF. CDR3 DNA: TGTGCCAGCAGCCCGTCCGTTGGCGTCTCCGGAAACACCATATATTTT.

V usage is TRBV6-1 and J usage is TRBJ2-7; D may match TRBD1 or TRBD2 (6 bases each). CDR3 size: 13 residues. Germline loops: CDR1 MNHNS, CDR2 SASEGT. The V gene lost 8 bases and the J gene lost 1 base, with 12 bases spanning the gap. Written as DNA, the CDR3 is TGTGCCAGCCAAGGGGGAGGATCCTACGAGCAGTACTTC. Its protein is CASQGGGSYEQYF.

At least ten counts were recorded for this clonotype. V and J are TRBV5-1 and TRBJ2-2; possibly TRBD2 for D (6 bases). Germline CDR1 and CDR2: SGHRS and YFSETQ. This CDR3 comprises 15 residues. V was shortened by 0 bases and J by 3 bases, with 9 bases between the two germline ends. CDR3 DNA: TGCGCCAGCAGCTTGGGGCAGCGGGACACCGGGGAGCTGTTTTTT. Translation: CASSLGQRDTGELFF. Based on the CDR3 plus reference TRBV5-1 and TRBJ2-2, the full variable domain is KAGVTQTPRYLIKTRGQQVTLSCSPISGHRSVSWYQQTPGQGLQFLFEYFSETQRNKGNFPGRFSGRQFSNSRSEMNVSTLELGDSALYLCASSLGQRDTGELFFGEGSRLTVL.

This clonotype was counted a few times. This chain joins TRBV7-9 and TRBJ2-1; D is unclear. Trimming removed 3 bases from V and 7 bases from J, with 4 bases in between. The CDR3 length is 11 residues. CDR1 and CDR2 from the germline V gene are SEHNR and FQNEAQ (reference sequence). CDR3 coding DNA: TGTGCCAGCAGCTTTGTGAATGAGCAGTTCTTC. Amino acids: CASSFVNEQFF.

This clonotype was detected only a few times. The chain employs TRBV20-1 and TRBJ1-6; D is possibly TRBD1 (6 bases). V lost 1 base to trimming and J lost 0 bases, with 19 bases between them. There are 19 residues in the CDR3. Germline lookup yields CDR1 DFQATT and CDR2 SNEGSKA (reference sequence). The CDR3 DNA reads TGCAGTGCTAGAGTCCCAGGGGAGGTATTCCGCTCCTATAATTCACCCCTCCACTTT. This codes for CSARVPGEVFRSYNSPLHF.

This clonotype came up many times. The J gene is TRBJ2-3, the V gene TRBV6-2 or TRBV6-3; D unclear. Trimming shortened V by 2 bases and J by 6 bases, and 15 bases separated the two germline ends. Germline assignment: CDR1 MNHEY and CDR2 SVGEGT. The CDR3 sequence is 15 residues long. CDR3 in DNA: TGTGCCAGCAGTTACCTGGGTGGGGATCGGGATACGCAGTATTTT. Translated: CASSYLGGDRDTQYF.

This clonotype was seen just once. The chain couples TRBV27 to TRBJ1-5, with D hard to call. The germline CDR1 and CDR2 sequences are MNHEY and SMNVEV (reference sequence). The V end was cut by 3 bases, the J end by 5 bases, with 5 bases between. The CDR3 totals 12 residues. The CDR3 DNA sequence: TGTGCCAGCAGTTTTCTAGATCAGCCCCAGCATTTT. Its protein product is CASSFLDQPQHF.

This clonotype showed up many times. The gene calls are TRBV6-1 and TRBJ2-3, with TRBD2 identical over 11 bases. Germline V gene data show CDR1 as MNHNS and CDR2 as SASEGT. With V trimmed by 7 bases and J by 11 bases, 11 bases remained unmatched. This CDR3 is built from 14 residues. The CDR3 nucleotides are TGTGCCAGCATGAATAGCGGGAGGGCCGGTTGGCAGTATTTT. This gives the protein CASMNSGRAGWQYF.

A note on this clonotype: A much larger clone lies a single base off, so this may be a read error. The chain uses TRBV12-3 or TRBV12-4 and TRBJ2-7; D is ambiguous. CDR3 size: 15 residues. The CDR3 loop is CASSLRKGSSCEQYF. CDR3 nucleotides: TGTGCCAGCAGTTTAAGAAAGGGTAGCTCCTGCGAGCAGTACTTC.

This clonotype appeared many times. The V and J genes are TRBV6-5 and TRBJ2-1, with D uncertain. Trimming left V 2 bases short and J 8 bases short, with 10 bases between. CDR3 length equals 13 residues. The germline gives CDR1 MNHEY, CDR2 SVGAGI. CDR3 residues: CASSYRRVDEQFF. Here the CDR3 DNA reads TGTGCCAGCAGTTACAGGCGTGTGGATGAGCAGTTCTTC.

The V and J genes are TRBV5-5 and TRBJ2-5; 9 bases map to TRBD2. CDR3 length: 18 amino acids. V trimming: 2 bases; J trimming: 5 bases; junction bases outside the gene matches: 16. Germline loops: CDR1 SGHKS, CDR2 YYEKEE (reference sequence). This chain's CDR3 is CASSLGESAGGRGETQYF. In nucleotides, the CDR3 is TGTGCCAGCAGCTTAGGGGAGTCGGCGGGAGGGCGCGGGGAGACCCAGTACTTC. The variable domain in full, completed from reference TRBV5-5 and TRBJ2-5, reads DAGVTQSPTHLIKTRGQQVTLRCSPISGHKSVSWYQQVLGQGPQFIFQYYEKEERGRGNFPDRFSARQFPNYSSELNVNALLLGDSALYLCASSLGESAGGRGETQYFGPGTRLLVL.